The 21 T cell receptor beta chains given below trace back to one sample, sequenced in a study of PD-L1 blockade in urothelial cancer. Sequencing used immunoSEQ multiplex PCR; TCRdb keeps in-frame clones, though not all of them. The data show 85,000 to 90,000 clones, with 85% to 95% seen just once and 8.5% to 9.5% held by the top ten. The input for sequencing was PBMCs, taken around atezolizumab (anti-PD-L1) treatment. These receptors were taken from a man in his 60s with urothelial cancer.

The rearrangement joins TRBV7-2 to TRBJ2-7; D remains unclear. The CDR3 covers 12 residues. V lost 5 bases and J lost 6, with 11 bases in between. Germline V CDR1 and CDR2: SGHTA, FQGNSA. The CDR3 coding sequence is TGTGCCAGCAGCACCGAAACGGGCGAGCAGTACTTC. Translation: CASSTETGEQYF.

The chain carries TRBV9 and TRBJ2-3; 8 bases agree with TRBD2. From germline, CDR1 is SGDLS and CDR2 YYNGEE. The CDR3 totals 15 residues. V was clipped by 2 bases and J by 4 bases; unmatched bases: 6. The CDR3 sequence: CASSVREGLSDTQYF. As DNA, the CDR3 is TGTGCCAGCAGCGTCCGGGAGGGCCTGTCAGATACGCAGTATTTT. The variable domain in full, completed from reference TRBV9 and TRBJ2-3, reads DSGVTQTPKHLITATGQRVTLRCSPRSGDLSVYWYQQSLDQGLQFLIQYYNGEERAKGNILERFSAQQFPDLHSELNLSSLELGDSALYFCASSVREGLSDTQYFGPGTRLTVL.

This clone has only a few counts. The chain links TRBV9 to TRBJ1-1, with TRBD1 matching over 10 bases. Germline V gives CDR1 SGDLS, CDR2 YYNGEE. Trimming at V came to 4 bases and at J to 5 bases, leaving 8 bases not matched to a gene. This CDR3 is built from 15 residues. The CDR3 is CASSSRQGQGTEAFF. CDR3 nucleotides: TGTGCCAGCAGCTCAAGACAGGGACAGGGGACTGAAGCTTTCTTT.

This clone was seen just once. The genes are TRBV5-1 and TRBJ1-1; 8 bases line up with TRBD1. Trimming took 4 bases from V and 3 from J; bases not matched to a gene: 5. The V gene's germline CDR1 is SGHRS and CDR2 YFSETQ. There are 14 residues in the CDR3. The CDR3 reads CASSPGQGYTEAFF. DNA of the CDR3: TGCGCCAGCAGCCCTGGACAGGGCTACACTGAAGCTTTCTTT.

This clone appeared a single time. This CDR3 is CASSVDREVKDTQYF. The CDR3 bases are TGTGCCAGCAGCGTAGATCGGGAGGTCAAAGATACGCAGTATTTT. The V and J genes are TRBV9 and TRBJ2-3; 7 nucleotides align to TRBD2. This CDR3 has 15 amino acids. Trimming cost V 0 bases and J 5 bases; bases outside gene matches: 6. Germline CDR1 reads SGDLS; CDR2 reads YYNGEE.

This chain connects TRBV7-9 to TRBJ2-3, with D possibly matching TRBD2 (7 bases). Looked up from germline, CDR1 is SEHNR and CDR2 is FQNEAQ (reference sequence). V gave up 5 bases and J gave up 2 bases, with 20 bases separating them. This CDR3 region has 17 residues. CDR3 sequence: CASSPAVGGAVTDTQYF. The CDR3 DNA reads TGTGCCAGCAGCCCGGCCGTAGGGGGGGCCGTCACAGATACGCAGTATTTT.

This sequence joins TRBV6-5 and TRBJ2-7; perhaps TRBD1 as D (5 bases). The CDR3 sequence is 14 residues long. V gave up 9 bases and J gave up 3 bases, with 18 bases separating them. Germline CDR1 reads MNHEY; CDR2 reads SVGAGI. CDR3 loop: CASSRPDKSYEQYF. In DNA, the CDR3 is TGTGCCAGTTCTCGGCCGGACAAGAGCTACGAGCAGTACTTC.

The chain links TRBV9 to TRBJ1-3, with 7 bases that match TRBD1. Unmatched junction bases numbered 11, after V lost 5 bases and J lost 0 bases. Germline CDR1 is SGDLS and CDR2 is YYNGEE. The CDR3 length is 17 residues. The DNA of the CDR3 is TGTGCCAGCAGTAGGGACAGCGCTACACTCTCTGGAAACACCATATATTTT. Its protein product is CASSRDSATLSGNTIYF. Full variable domain (rest looked up from reference TRBV9 and TRBJ1-3): DSGVTQTPKHLITATGQRVTLRCSPRSGDLSVYWYQQSLDQGLQFLIQYYNGEERAKGNILERFSAQQFPDLHSELNLSSLELGDSALYFCASSRDSATLSGNTIYFGEGSWLTVV.

The chain has TRBV7-9 and TRBJ2-1; 8 nucleotides align to TRBD2. The CDR3 contains 17 residues. Unmatched junction bases numbered 13, after V lost 5 bases and J lost 4 bases. The germline V gene encodes CDR1 SEHNR and CDR2 FQNEAQ (reference sequence). DNA for the CDR3: TGTGCCAGCAGCACCCTGGGCCAGCGGGAGCCTTACAATGAGCAGTTCTTC. Translation gives CASSTLGQREPYNEQFF.

The rearrangement joins TRBV7-2 to TRBJ1-2; D might be TRBD1 (5 bases). Germline lookup yields CDR1 SGHTA and CDR2 FQGNSA. This CDR3 is 14 amino acids long. V was shortened by 0 bases and J by 5 bases, with 10 bases between the two germline ends. CDR3 sequence (DNA): TGTGCCAGCAGCTTAGCAGGGGTATATTATGGCTACACCTTC. This codes for CASSLAGVYYGYTF.

This chain uses TRBV7-2 with TRBJ2-7; D uncertain. With 1 base removed from V and 6 bases from J, the gap between germline ends came to 13 bases. This CDR3 region has 14 residues. Germline V lookup: CDR1 SGHTA, CDR2 FQGNSA. The CDR3 reads CASSLDVAGREQYF. The CDR3 DNA reads TGTGCCAGCAGCTTAGACGTGGCTGGCCGCGAGCAGTACTTC.

V is TRBV5-4 and J is TRBJ2-5; the match to TRBD2 covers 8 bases. The CDR3 is 15 residues long. V lost 4 bases, J lost 1 base, and 6 bases stayed unmatched. Germline V gives CDR1 SGHNT, CDR2 YYREEE (reference sequence). DNA for the CDR3: TGTGCCAGCAGCCCGGGGGGGCTAGCCCAAGAGACCCAGTACTTC. It yields the protein CASSPGGLAQETQYF.

J is TRBJ2-7 and V is TRBV9, with D perhaps matching TRBD1 (5 bases). The germline V gene encodes CDR1 SGDLS and CDR2 YYNGEE. V lost 3 bases and J lost 1, with 11 bases in between. The CDR3 spans 14 residues. For the CDR3, the DNA is TGTGCCAGCAGCGAGGGGTTGCGGTCCTACGAGCAGTACTTC. This codes for CASSEGLRSYEQYF.

The genes are TRBV30 and TRBJ2-3; TRBD2 aligns across 8 bases. The CDR3 sequence is 15 residues long. J was trimmed by 0 bases and V by 2 bases; bases with no gene match: 4. Germline assignment: CDR1 GTSNPN and CDR2 SVGIG (reference sequence). The CDR3 loop reads CAWSLSGISTDTQYF. CDR3 coding DNA: TGTGCCTGGAGTCTTAGCGGGATTAGCACAGATACGCAGTATTTT. Based on the CDR3 plus reference TRBV30 and TRBJ2-3, the full variable domain is SQTIHQWPATLVQPVGSPLSLECTVEGTSNPNLYWYRQAAGRGLQLLFYSVGIGQISSEVPQNLSASRPQDRQFILSSKKLLLSDSGFYLCAWSLSGISTDTQYFGPGTRLTVL.

V and J are TRBV10-1 and TRBJ1-2; a possible D gene is TRBD1 (6 bases). Trimming left V 0 bases short and J 7 bases short, with 9 bases between. Germline-derived CDR1 and CDR2 are WNHNN and SYGVQD (reference sequence). This CDR3 region has 13 residues. The chain's CDR3 is CASSESTGGGYTF. CDR3 in DNA: TGCGCCAGCAGTGAGTCGACAGGCGGTGGCTACACCTTC.

The chain is built from TRBV19 and TRBJ2-7, with TRBD2 matching over 8 bases. This CDR3 comprises 13 residues. CDR1 and CDR2 (germline): LNHDA, SQIVND (reference sequence). With V trimmed by 2 bases and J by 7 bases, 4 bases remained unmatched. The CDR3 DNA reads as TGTGCCAGTAGTATAAACGGGAGGGCTGAGCAGTACTTC. Protein product: CASSINGRAEQYF.

CDR3 region: CASSLEASGGALYQETQYF. CDR3 nucleotide sequence: TGCGCCAGCAGCTTGGAGGCTAGCGGGGGGGCACTGTACCAAGAGACCCAGTACTTC. This chain joins TRBV5-1 and TRBJ2-5; TRBD2 matches 12 bases. CDR1 is SGHRS, CDR2 YFSETQ, per germline. V was pared by 0 bases and J by 0 bases, with 9 bases of the junction left unmatched. The CDR3 is made up of 19 amino acids.

The chain is built from TRBV18 and TRBJ2-2; 9 nucleotides line up with TRBD1. This CDR3 spans 15 amino acids. Germline loops: CDR1 KGHSH, CDR2 LQKENI. The trim removed 3 bases at V and 6 bases at J, leaving 5 bases unmatched. CDR3 sequence: CASSPGTGFAGELFF. The CDR3 DNA follows: TGTGCCAGCTCACCCGGGACAGGGTTCGCCGGGGAGCTGTTTTTT.

The chain links TRBV28 to TRBJ2-1; 8 nucleotides match TRBD2. CDR3 length: 14 amino acids. Germline V gives CDR1 MDHEN, CDR2 SYDVKM. Unmatched junction bases numbered 12, after V lost 7 bases and J lost 10 bases. The CDR3 spells CASIGQRETGEQFF. DNA for the CDR3: TGTGCCAGCATCGGCCAGCGGGAGACGGGGGAGCAGTTCTTC.

This chain links TRBV4-3 with TRBJ2-3; weak D call: TRBD1 (6 bases). The CDR3 runs to 16 residues. Trimming took off 0 bases at V and 2 bases at J, with 12 bases between the two ends. The germline V gene encodes CDR1 LGHNA and CDR2 YSLEER. CDR3 protein: CASSQENTGPTDTQYF. The CDR3 nucleotides read TGCGCCAGCAGCCAAGAGAACACAGGGCCCACAGATACGCAGTATTTT.

V gene TRBV5-6 combines with J gene TRBJ2-7; TRBD1 matches at 7 bases. From germline, CDR1 is SGHDT and CDR2 YYEEEE. The length of the CDR3 is 14 residues. V lost 4 bases to trimming and J lost 3 bases; unmatched junction nucleotides: 7. This chain's CDR3 is CASSTGTVLYEQYF. In DNA form, the CDR3 reads TGTGCCAGCAGCACTGGGACAGTTCTCTACGAGCAGTACTTC. Variable domain in full (rest from reference TRBV5-6 and TRBJ2-7): DAGVTQSPTHLIKTRGQQVTLRCSPKSGHDTVSWYQQALGQGPQFIFQYYEEEERQRGNFPDRFSGHQFPNYSSELNVNALLLGDSALYLCASSTGTVLYEQYFGPGTRLTVT.